The clone carrying this T cell receptor beta chain was seen many times. No patient had received any treatment before thyroid surgery. Germline V CDR1 and CDR2: SGHNT, YENEEA. The CDR3 extends over 15 amino acids. Trimming took 5 bases from V and 4 from J, leaving 14 bases between them. Per the study methods: Building a distant-metastasis classifier for papillary thyroid cancer drew on CDR3 differences across clinicopathological groups. TCRdb re-processed the PCR reads through MiXCR. The V and J calls, along with clone size, are taken from TCRdb and not from the paper's own processing. The sample lists 35,000 to 50,000 clones, about a sixth occurring once. The data derive from a study of metastatic and nonmetastatic thyroid tumors.

Sequences were obtained from tumor tissue. The rearrangement uses TRBV11-3 and TRBJ1-4; weak D call: TRBD1 (5 bases). This clonotype was sampled from a female donor with papillary thyroid cancer or a benign thyroid nodule (not recorded which). Some clones in this sample may be carry-over from other donors' samples. The CDR3 bases are TGTGCCAGCAGCGGCCGTTCGGGGGTTAATGAAAAACTGTTTTTT. It codes for CASSGRSGVNEKLFF.